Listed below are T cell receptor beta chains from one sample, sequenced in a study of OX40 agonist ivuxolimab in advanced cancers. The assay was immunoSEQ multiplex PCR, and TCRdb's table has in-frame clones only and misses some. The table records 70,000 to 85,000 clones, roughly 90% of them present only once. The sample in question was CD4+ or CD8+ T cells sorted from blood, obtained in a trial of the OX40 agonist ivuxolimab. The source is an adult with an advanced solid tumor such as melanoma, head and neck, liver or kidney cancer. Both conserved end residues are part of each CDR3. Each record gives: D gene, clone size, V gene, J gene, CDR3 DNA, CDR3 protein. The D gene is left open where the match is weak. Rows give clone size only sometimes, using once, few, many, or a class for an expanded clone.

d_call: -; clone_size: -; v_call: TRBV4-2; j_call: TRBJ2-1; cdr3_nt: TGTGCCAGCAGCCAATCCGGAGGGCGCTCCTACAATGAGCAGTTCTTC; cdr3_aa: CASSQSGGRSYNEQFF
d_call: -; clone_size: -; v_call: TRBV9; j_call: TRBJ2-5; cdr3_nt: TGTGCCAGCAGCGTCGGGAACTCGAGGGAGACCCAGTACTTC; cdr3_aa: CASSVGNSRETQYF
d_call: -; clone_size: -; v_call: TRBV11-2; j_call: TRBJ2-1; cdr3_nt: TGTGCCAGCAGCTTAGATCTATCGGCGAGCAATGAGCAGTTCTTC; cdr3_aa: CASSLDLSASNEQFF
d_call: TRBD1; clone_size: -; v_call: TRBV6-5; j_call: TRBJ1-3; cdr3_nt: TGTGCCAGCAGGAACAGGGGGCGCGGAAACACCATATATTTT; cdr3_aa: CASRNRGRGNTIYF
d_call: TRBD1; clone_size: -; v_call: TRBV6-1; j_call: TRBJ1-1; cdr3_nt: TGTGCCAGCAGTGGGGGGGACAGGATGAACACTGAAGCTTTCTTT; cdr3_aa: CASSGGDRMNTEAFF
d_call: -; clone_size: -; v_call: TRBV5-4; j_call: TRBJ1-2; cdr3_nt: TGTGCCAGCAGCGCAGAACAGACTAACTATGGCTACACCTTC; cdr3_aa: CASSAEQTNYGYTF
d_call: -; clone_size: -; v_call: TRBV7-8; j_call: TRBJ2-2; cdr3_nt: TGTGCCAGCAGCACCCTCACCGGGGAGCTGTTTTTT; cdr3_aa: CASSTLTGELFF
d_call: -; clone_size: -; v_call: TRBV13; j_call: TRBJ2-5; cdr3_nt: TGTGCCAGCAGCCCCCTAGGTGGGGCGAAGACCCAGTACTTC; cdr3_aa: CASSPLGGAKTQYF
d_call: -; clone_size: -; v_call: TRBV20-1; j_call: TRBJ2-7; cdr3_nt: TGCAGTGCTAGCAGGGCCTACGAGCAGTACTTC; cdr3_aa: CSASRAYEQYF
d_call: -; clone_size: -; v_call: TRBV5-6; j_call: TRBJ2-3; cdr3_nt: TGTGCCAGCAGTCCTGACCGGGCAGATACGCAGTATTTT; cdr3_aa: CASSPDRADTQYF
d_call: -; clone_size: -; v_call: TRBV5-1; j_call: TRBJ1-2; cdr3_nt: TGCGCCAGCAAGCAAGCGCCTGCTAACTATGGCTACACCTTC; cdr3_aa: CASKQAPANYGYTF
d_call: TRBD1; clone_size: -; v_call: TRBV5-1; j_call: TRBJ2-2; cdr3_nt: TGCGCCAGCAGCAGACAGGGGGCCGGGGCCGGGGAGCTGTTTTTT; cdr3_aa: CASSRQGAGAGELFF
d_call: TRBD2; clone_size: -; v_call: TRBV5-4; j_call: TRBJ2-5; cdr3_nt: TGTGCCAGCAGCCGGGGGGGAGGACAAGAGACCCAGTACTTC; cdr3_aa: CASSRGGGQETQYF
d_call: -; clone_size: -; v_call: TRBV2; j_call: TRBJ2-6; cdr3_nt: TGTGCCAGCGGTCAACCTGGGGCCAACGTCCTGACTTTC; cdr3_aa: CASGQPGANVLTF
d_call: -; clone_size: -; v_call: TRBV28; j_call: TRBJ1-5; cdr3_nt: TGTGCCAGCAGCCCGCATTTGGCCCATCAGCCCCAGCATTTT; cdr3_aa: CASSPHLAHQPQHF
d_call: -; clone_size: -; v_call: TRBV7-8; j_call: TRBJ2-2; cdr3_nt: TGTGCCAGCAGCTCTCGGCAGGGGTACACCGGGGAGCTGTTTTTT; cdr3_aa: CASSSRQGYTGELFF
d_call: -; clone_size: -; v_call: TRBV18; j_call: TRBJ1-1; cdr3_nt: TGTGCCAGCTCACCTAGGGGGGTGCAGAACACTGAAGCTTTCTTT; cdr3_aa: CASSPRGVQNTEAFF
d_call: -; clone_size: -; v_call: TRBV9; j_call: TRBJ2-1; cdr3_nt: TGTGCCAGCAGCGTAGGAGTGAGCTCCTACAATGAGCAGTTCTTC; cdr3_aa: CASSVGVSSYNEQFF
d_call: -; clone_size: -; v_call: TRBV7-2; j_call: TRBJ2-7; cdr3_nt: TGTGCCAGCAGCCGGGACCCAAAGGACGAGCAGTACTTC; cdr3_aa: CASSRDPKDEQYF
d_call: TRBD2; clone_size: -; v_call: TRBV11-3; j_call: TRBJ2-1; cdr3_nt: TGTGCCAGCAGCTTAGTGGCGGGGGGCGGAAATGAGCAGTTCTTC; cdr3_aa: CASSLVAGGGNEQFF
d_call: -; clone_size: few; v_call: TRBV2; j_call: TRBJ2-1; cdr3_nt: TGTGCCAGCAGTGAAGGGCTCGCCGATGAGCAGTTCTTC; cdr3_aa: CASSEGLADEQFF
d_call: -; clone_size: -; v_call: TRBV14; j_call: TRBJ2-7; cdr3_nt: TGTGCCAGTGAAAGGGCGCACGAGCAGTACTTC; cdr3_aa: CASERAHEQYF
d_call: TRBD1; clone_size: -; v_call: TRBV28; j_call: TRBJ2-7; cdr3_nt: TGTGCCAGCAGACCTTGGACAGGGAGCGAGCAGTACTTC; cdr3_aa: CASRPWTGSEQYF
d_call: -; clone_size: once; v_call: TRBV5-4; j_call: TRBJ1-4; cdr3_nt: TGTGCCAGCAGCTTGGTTGGCGCAACTAATGAAAAACTGTTTTTT; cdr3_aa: CASSLVGATNEKLFF
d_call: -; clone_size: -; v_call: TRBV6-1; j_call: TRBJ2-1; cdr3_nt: TGTGCCAGCAGTGAACGGGGAAGGGCCCAGGTTGAGCAGTTCTTC; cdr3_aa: CASSERGRAQVEQFF
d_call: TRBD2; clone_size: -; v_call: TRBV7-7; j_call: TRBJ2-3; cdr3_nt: TGTGCCAGCAGCCTCAGACTAGCGGGGGACGGAGATACGCAGTATTTT; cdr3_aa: CASSLRLAGDGDTQYF